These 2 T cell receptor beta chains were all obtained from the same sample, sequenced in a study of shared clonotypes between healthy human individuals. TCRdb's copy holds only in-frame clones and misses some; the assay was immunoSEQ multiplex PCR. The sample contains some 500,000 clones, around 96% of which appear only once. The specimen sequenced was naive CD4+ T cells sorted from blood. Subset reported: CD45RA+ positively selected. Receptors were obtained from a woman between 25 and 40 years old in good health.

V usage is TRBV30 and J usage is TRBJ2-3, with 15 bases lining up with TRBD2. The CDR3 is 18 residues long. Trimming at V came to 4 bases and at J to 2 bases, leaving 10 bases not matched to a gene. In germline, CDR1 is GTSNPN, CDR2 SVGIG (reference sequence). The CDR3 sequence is CAWMRTSGRASPTDTQYF. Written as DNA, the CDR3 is TGTGCCTGGATGCGGACTAGCGGGAGGGCCTCCCCCACAGATACGCAGTATTTT.

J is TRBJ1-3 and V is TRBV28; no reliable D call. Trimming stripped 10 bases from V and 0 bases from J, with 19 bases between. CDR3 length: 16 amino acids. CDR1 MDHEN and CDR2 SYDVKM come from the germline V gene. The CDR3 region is CATILARSPSGNTIYF. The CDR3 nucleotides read TGTGCCACCATACTAGCACGGTCCCCCTCTGGAAACACCATATATTTT.